Shown below are 26 T cell receptor beta chains from a single sample sequenced in a study of siplizumab effects on memory and regulatory T cells. Some clones are missing from TCRdb's copy, which holds only in-frame ones; the method was immunoSEQ multiplex PCR. The sample holds 100,000 to 110,000 clones, 91% seen once. Material: CD4+ T cells sorted from blood. Receptor source: a human donor in good health.

The chain links TRBV10-1 to TRBJ1-3; a weak D match, TRBD1 (5 bases). Looked up from germline, CDR1 is WNHNN and CDR2 is SYGVQD (reference sequence). V was cut by 5 bases and J by 3 bases, with 17 bases left in between. This CDR3 has 16 residues. The CDR3 here is CASSPDPPGLGNTIYF. DNA for the CDR3: TGCGCCAGCAGTCCAGACCCTCCGGGACTTGGAAACACCATATATTTT.

V is TRBV6-1 and J is TRBJ2-3, with D possibly matching TRBD2 (7 bases). Trimming removed 4 bases at V and 6 bases at J, with 20 bases between. CDR3 length: 16 amino acids. The germline CDR1 and CDR2 sequences are MNHNS and SASEGT. CDR3 nucleotides: TGTGCCAGCAGTGGGGCGTCAGTTGGGAGGGGGGATACGCAGTATTTT. This sequence encodes CASSGASVGRGDTQYF.

This chain connects TRBV7-2 to TRBJ1-5; no clear D. This CDR3 is 14 amino acids long. CDR1 and CDR2 (germline): SGHTA, FQGNSA. V lost 1 base and J lost 3, with 7 bases in between. The CDR3 DNA reads TGTGCCAGCAGCTTAGGGGTGACCAATCAGCCCCAGCATTTT. Amino acid sequence: CASSLGVTNQPQHF.

CDR3 sequence: CASSQGWPDTQYF. CDR3 coding DNA: TGTGCCAGTAGCCAGGGGTGGCCAGATACGCAGTATTTT. The genes are TRBV19 and TRBJ2-3; D is perhaps TRBD1 (6 bases). The V gene's germline CDR1 is LNHDA and CDR2 SQIVND (reference sequence). V gave up 6 bases and J gave up 4 bases, with 11 bases separating them. The CDR3 is made up of 13 amino acids.

V usage is TRBV7-3 and J usage is TRBJ2-7, with TRBD1 matching 7 bases. J lost 4 bases, V lost 1 base, and 13 bases had no gene match. Looked up from germline, CDR1 is SGHTA and CDR2 is FQGTGA. This CDR3 contains 17 residues. CDR3: CASSLKPVITGEYEQYF. The CDR3, as DNA: TGTGCCAGCAGCTTAAAACCGGTTATAACAGGGGAATACGAGCAGTACTTC.

In its sample, this clone was seen once. The chain recombines TRBV5-1 with TRBJ2-7; 10 bases agree with TRBD2. Germline trimming cut 4 bases from V and 2 bases from J; bases unmatched to any gene: 6. The CDR3 runs 15 residues. Germline CDR1 is SGHRS and CDR2 is YFSETQ. The CDR3 bases are TGCGCCAGCAGCCCGACGGGACTAGCGACCTACGAGCAGTACTTC. Amino acids: CASSPTGLATYEQYF. Full variable domain (missing parts from reference TRBV5-1 and TRBJ2-7): KAGVTQTPRYLIKTRGQQVTLSCSPISGHRSVSWYQQTPGQGLQFLFEYFSETQRNKGNFPGRFSGRQFSNSRSEMNVSTLELGDSALYLCASSPTGLATYEQYFGPGTRLTVT.

This clone was found once. The CDR3: CASSQLSGGPQGEQFF. In DNA form, the CDR3 reads TGTGCCAGCAGCCAGCTTAGCGGGGGCCCACAAGGCGAGCAGTTCTTC. This chain links TRBV7-2 with TRBJ2-1, with 9 bases aligning to TRBD2. This CDR3 is 16 amino acids long. J was trimmed by 10 bases and V by 5 bases; bases with no gene match: 15. The germline gives CDR1 SGHTA, CDR2 FQGNSA.

This chain links TRBV6-7 with TRBJ1-4; 8 nucleotides line up with TRBD1. TRBV6-7 is reported as an ORF; its role is uncertain. The V segment lost 2 bases and the J segment 2 bases; nucleotides outside the gene matches: 13. The CDR3 is made up of 19 amino acids. CDR3 DNA: TGTGCCAGCAGTTACGCGGACAGGGAAGAGGTAGCGACTAATGAAAAACTGTTTTTT. The encoded protein is CASSYADREEVATNEKLFF.

The chain couples TRBV19 to TRBJ2-3; D is unresolved. The CDR3 loop spans 13 amino acids. V gave up 5 bases and J gave up 6 bases, with 12 bases separating them. The germline V gene has CDR1 LNHDA and CDR2 SQIVND (reference sequence). Here the CDR3 DNA reads TGTGCCAGTAGTCCAGACACGACGGATACGCAGTATTTT. This encodes CASSPDTTDTQYF.

J is TRBJ2-3 and V is TRBV10-1; D is undetermined. This CDR3 comprises 16 residues. CDR1 and CDR2 from the germline V gene are WNHNN and SYGVQD (reference sequence). V shed 4 bases and J shed 0 bases, with 14 bases lying between them. The CDR3 loop reads CASSAGRMASTDTQYF. The CDR3 DNA reads as TGCGCCAGCAGTGCAGGCAGGATGGCTAGCACAGATACGCAGTATTTT.

This chain connects TRBV6-5 to TRBJ2-7; 8 bases are a match to TRBD2. CDR3 length: 14 residues. Losses at the gene ends were 7 bases for V and 6 bases for J; bases not matched to a gene: 11. Germline V gene data show CDR1 as MNHEY and CDR2 as SVGAGI. The CDR3 bases are TGTGCCAGCAAGGCTAGCGGGTTGTCTTCCGAGCAGTACTTC. This codes for CASKASGLSSEQYF.

The gene calls are TRBV5-5 and TRBJ2-7; D might be TRBD1 or TRBD2, each matching 6 bases. CDR3 length equals 15 residues. V was cut by 6 bases and J by 2 bases, with 18 bases left in between. The germline CDR1 and CDR2 sequences are SGHKS and YYEKEE (reference sequence). Here the CDR3 reads CASTRTGALTYEQYF. CDR3 nucleotides: TGTGCCAGCACCCGGACGGGGGCGTTGACCTACGAGCAGTACTTC.

The V call is TRBV7-3, the J call TRBJ2-5, with TRBD2 identical over 10 bases. This CDR3 contains 15 residues. The trim removed 3 bases at V and 5 bases at J, leaving 6 bases unmatched. The V gene's germline CDR1 is SGHTA and CDR2 FQGTGA. CDR3 protein: CASSFLAGEGETQYF. CDR3 coding DNA: TGTGCCAGCAGCTTCCTAGCGGGGGAAGGCGAGACCCAGTACTTC.

The sample holds a few counts of this clone. This chain connects TRBV4-3 to TRBJ1-6, with a possible D match to TRBD1 (6 bases). The ends were cut back, 2 bases at V and 7 bases at J, with 9 bases in the middle. CDR1 and CDR2 (germline): LGHNA, YSLEER. The CDR3 spans 14 residues. CDR3 in DNA: TGCGCCAGCAGCCAACAGGGGACAAATTCACCCCTCCACTTT. Translation: CASSQQGTNSPLHF.

V usage is TRBV6-1 and J usage is TRBJ1-5; 7 positions agree with TRBD1. J lost 2 bases, V lost 6 bases, and 4 bases had no gene match. This CDR3 has 14 amino acids. CDR1 and CDR2 (germline): MNHNS, SASEGT. The CDR3 loop is CASSGQGGNQPQHF. The CDR3, as DNA: TGTGCCAGCAGCGGGCAGGGGGGCAATCAGCCCCAGCATTTT.

The V gene is TRBV19, the J gene TRBJ1-3; D is ambiguous. The CDR3 covers 14 residues. Germline V gene data show CDR1 as LNHDA and CDR2 as SQIVND (reference sequence). Trimming shortened V by 6 bases and J by 3 bases, and 12 bases separated the two germline ends. CDR3 sequence reads: CASRPSQVGNTIYF. The CDR3 nucleotides are TGTGCCAGTAGACCATCTCAGGTTGGAAACACCATATATTTT.

The rearrangement uses TRBV10-1 and TRBJ2-5, with D uncertain. The CDR3 runs 13 residues. Looked up from germline, CDR1 is WNHNN and CDR2 is SYGVQD (reference sequence). V shed 4 bases and J shed 4 bases, with 10 bases lying between them. In nucleotides, the CDR3 is TGCGCCAGCAGTGGCCCTTCTAGAGAGACCCAGTACTTC. It translates to CASSGPSRETQYF.

J is TRBJ1-1 and V is TRBV7-3, with 7 bases that match TRBD1. The CDR3 has 13 residues. Per the germline V gene, CDR1 is SGHTA and CDR2 is FQGTGA. V shed 1 base and J 7 bases; nucleotides not matched to a gene: 3. CDR3 sequence (DNA): TGTGCCAGCAGCTTAATGACAGGGTTTGAAGCTTTCTTT. This gives the protein CASSLMTGFEAFF. The variable domain in full, completed from reference TRBV7-3 and TRBJ1-1, reads GAGVSQTPSNKVTEKGKYVELRCDPISGHTALYWYRQSLGQGPEFLIYFQGTGAADDSGLPNDRFFAVRPEGSVSTLKIQRTERGDSAVYLCASSLMTGFEAFFGQGTRLTVV.

The gene calls are TRBV5-4 and TRBJ2-2; 7 nucleotides align to TRBD1. The CDR3 is made up of 16 amino acids. J lost 4 bases, V lost 4 bases, and 10 bases had no gene match. Per germline, CDR1 SGHNT and CDR2 YYREEE (reference sequence). Here the CDR3 DNA reads TGTGCCAGCAGCCCTACCGCAGGGGGTGGCACCGGGGAGCTGTTTTTT. Protein product: CASSPTAGGGTGELFF.

This clone came up once. The DNA of the CDR3 is TGTGCCAGCGGACGAGGGGACATTCAGTACTTC. As protein: CASGRGDIQYF. The chain carries TRBV11-2 and TRBJ2-4; tentatively, D is TRBD1 or TRBD2 (5 bases each). The CDR3 totals 11 residues. Germline lookup yields CDR1 SGHAT and CDR2 FQNNGV. Trimming left V 8 bases short and J 8 bases short, with 10 bases between.

The chain employs TRBV2 and TRBJ2-3; maybe TRBD2 (7 bases). The germline gives CDR1 SNHLY, CDR2 FYNNEI. The CDR3 is 12 residues long. V gave up 8 bases and J gave up 6 bases, with 12 bases separating them. For the CDR3, the DNA is TGTGCCAGCGGGGGGGCAGCGGATACGCAGTATTTT. Residues: CASGGAADTQYF.

The chain has TRBV6-5 and TRBJ1-1, with D unresolved. Per germline, CDR1 MNHEY and CDR2 SVGAGI. The germline V and J ends were trimmed by 10 bases and 4 bases, with 16 bases remaining between them. CDR3 length: 13 residues. The chain's CDR3 is CATGPPPGTEAFF. The CDR3 coding sequence is TGTGCCACCGGACCCCCGCCAGGCACTGAAGCTTTCTTT.

The chain uses TRBV6-1 and TRBJ1-5; D ambiguous. The CDR3 sequence is 14 residues long. CDR1 is MNHNS, CDR2 SASEGT, per germline. With 2 bases removed from V and 9 bases from J, the gap between germline ends came to 14 bases. For the CDR3, the DNA is TGTGCCAGCAGTGAAAACGGGCTATACGGGCCCCAGCATTTT. Protein sequence: CASSENGLYGPQHF.

The V and J genes are TRBV5-1 and TRBJ1-3; no clear D. Germline V gene lookup returns CDR1 SGHRS and CDR2 YFSETQ. Trimming took 4 bases from V and 4 from J, leaving 12 bases between them. This CDR3 has 14 residues. The DNA of the CDR3 is TGCGCCAGCAGCCCAGGTTACGACGGAAACACCATATATTTT. This codes for CASSPGYDGNTIYF. The full variable domain, completed using reference TRBV5-1 and TRBJ1-3, is KAGVTQTPRYLIKTRGQQVTLSCSPISGHRSVSWYQQTPGQGLQFLFEYFSETQRNKGNFPGRFSGRQFSNSRSEMNVSTLELGDSALYLCASSPGYDGNTIYFGEGSWLTVV.

This chain links TRBV5-6 with TRBJ1-1, with D maybe TRBD1 (5 bases). In germline, CDR1 is SGHDT, CDR2 YYEEEE. This CDR3 has 14 residues. Trimming stripped 0 bases from V and 4 bases from J, with 10 bases between. The CDR3: CASSLGSGGTEAFF. In nucleotides, the CDR3 is TGTGCCAGCAGCTTGGGGTCGGGGGGCACTGAAGCTTTCTTT.

This chain connects TRBV5-6 to TRBJ1-3; D is unresolved. Trimming pared 4 bases from V and 2 bases from J, leaving 16 bases between. This CDR3 has 16 amino acids. In germline, CDR1 is SGHDT, CDR2 YYEEEE. The CDR3 bases are TGTGCCAGCAGCCCCAACACAGCGCAGACTGGAAACACCATATATTTT. Translation gives CASSPNTAQTGNTIYF.